This T cell receptor (beta chain) originates from a study of blood T cell repertoires in COVID-19. Looking at the study overall: Italy, Spain and the United States were the sources of the convalescent and acute COVID-19 samples. In each case, the material was cDNA or gDNA derived from T cells, B-cell-depleted T cells, or PBMCs.

Sequencing used immunoSEQ multiplex PCR; TCRdb keeps in-frame clones, though not all of them. Altogether about 34,000 clones are present, 85% being singletons, with the ten largest covering around 13%. The sequenced material came from peripheral blood. The sequence was obtained from a human donor with acute or convalescent COVID-19. The donor label of this sample is uncertain.

DNA for the CDR3: TGTGCCAGCAGCTGGGGGACACCCTACGAGCAGTACTTC. Translated: CASSWGTPYEQYF. The J gene is TRBJ2-7, the V gene TRBV11-2; D possibly corresponds to TRBD1 (6 bases). V was pared by 4 bases and J by 2 bases, with 9 bases between. The CDR3 covers 13 residues. Germline lookup yields CDR1 SGHAT and CDR2 FQNNGV.